The present T cell receptor beta chain was sequenced within a study of blood T cell repertoires in COVID-19. Study details: Sources were T cells, B-cell-depleted T cells, or PBMCs; the material itself was cDNA or gDNA.

CDR3 length: 16 amino acids. Germline V gives CDR1 SGHNT, CDR2 YYREEE (reference sequence). Trimming cost V 2 bases and J 1 base, with 13 bases left between them. Per the authors' pipeline: Estimated nucleated cell counts came from reference gene primer amplification. Repertoires were generated with immunoSEQ multiplex PCR, while TCRdb's copy carries only in-frame clones and drops some. V and J calls and clone size are given by that table; D and trimming were obtained from the DNA. The top ten hold 3% to 3.5% of the sample, which has 200,000 to 300,000 clones, 70% to 90% seen once. The chain links TRBV5-4 to TRBJ2-1; D remains ambiguous. The TCR was taken from a man aged 18 to 29 with active or convalescent COVID-19. Sequenced: peripheral blood. The CDR3 region has the DNA TGTGCCAGCAGCTTAAATTTTGACTCGTCCTACAATGAGCAGTTCTTC. Translating gives CASSLNFDSSYNEQFF.